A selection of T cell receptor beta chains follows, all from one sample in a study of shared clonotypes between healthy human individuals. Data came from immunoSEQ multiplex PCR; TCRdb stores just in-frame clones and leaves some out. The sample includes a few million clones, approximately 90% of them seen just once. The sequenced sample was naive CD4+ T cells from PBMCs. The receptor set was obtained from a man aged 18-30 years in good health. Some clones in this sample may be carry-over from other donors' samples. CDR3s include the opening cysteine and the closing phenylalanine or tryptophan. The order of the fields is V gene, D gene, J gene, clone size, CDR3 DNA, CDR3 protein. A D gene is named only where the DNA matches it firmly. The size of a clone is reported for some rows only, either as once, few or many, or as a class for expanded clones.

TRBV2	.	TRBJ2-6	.	TGTGCCAGCAGGGCTGAGGGTGGCTCTGGGGCCAACGTCCTGACTTTC	CASRAEGGSGANVLTF
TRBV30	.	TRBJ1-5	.	TGTGCCTGGAGTTCGCGGGGCGGGCAGCCCCAGCATTTT	CAWSSRGGQPQHF
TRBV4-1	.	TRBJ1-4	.	TGCGCCAGCAGCCAATCGGGGGTTAATGAAAAACTGTTTTTT	CASSQSGVNEKLFF
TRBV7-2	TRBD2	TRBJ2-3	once	TGTGCCAGCAGCATAATAGCGGGAGGGGGACGGGGGACAGATACGCAGTATTTT	CASSIIAGGGRGTDTQYF
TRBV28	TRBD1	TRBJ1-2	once	TGTGCCAGCAGTTTAGGGACAGGAGGAAGCTACACCTTC	CASSLGTGGSYTF
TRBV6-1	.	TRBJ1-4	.	TGTGCCACGGCGGCAGGGGCCCGTGAAAAACTGTTTTTT	CATAAGAREKLFF
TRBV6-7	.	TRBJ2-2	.	TGTGCCAGCAGTTATCCCCGCCCTCCCGGGGAGCTGTTTTTT	CASSYPRPPGELFF
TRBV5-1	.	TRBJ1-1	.	TGCGCCAGCAGCCCGACCGTGGACGCAAACACTGAAGCTTTCTTT	CASSPTVDANTEAFF
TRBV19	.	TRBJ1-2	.	TGTGCCAGTAGTACTCAAGCCAGGGAAGTAAGCTATGGCTACACCTTC	CASSTQAREVSYGYTF
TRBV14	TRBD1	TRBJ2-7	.	TGTGCCAGCAGCCCAAGATTTTATGCAGGGGGCTTGTTTGACGACGGGGCCCACGAGCAGTACTTC	CASSPRFYAGGLFDDGAHEQYF
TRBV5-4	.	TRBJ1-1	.	TGTGCCAGCAGCTTGGGCGGACAGTACTACACTGAAGCTTTCTTT	CASSLGGQYYTEAFF
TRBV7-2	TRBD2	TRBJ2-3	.	TGTGCCAGCAGCCCGGGGGGTGCGGGAACAGATACGCAGTATTTT	CASSPGGAGTDTQYF
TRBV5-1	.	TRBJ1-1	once	TGCGCCAGCAGCTTAAAGGGGGGACTGATGAACACTGAAGCTTTCTTT	CASSLKGGLMNTEAFF
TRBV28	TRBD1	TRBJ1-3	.	TGTGCCAGCCGAACAGGGGGCTCTGGAAACACCATATATTTT	CASRTGGSGNTIYF
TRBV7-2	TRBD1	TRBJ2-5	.	TGTGCCAGCAGCGAACAATGGGGACAGCAAGAGACCCAGTACTTC	CASSEQWGQQETQYF
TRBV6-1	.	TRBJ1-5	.	TGTGCCAGCAGTCCTACTGCCGCTAATCAGCCCCAGCATTTT	CASSPTAANQPQHF
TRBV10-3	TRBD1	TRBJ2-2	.	TGTGCCATCAGTGCGATGAAGAAGGTAGGGACAGGGTACACCGGGGAGCTGTTTTTT	CAISAMKKVGTGYTGELFF
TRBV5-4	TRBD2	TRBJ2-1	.	TGTGCCAGCAGCTTTAACCGGGAGGCTGAGCAGTTCTTC	CASSFNREAEQFF
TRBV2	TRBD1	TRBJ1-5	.	TGTGCCAGCGGACGACAGGGTTCCCAGCCCCAGCATTTT	CASGRQGSQPQHF
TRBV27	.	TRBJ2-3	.	TGTGCCAGCAGTACCCGGATGACTAGCACAGATACGCAGTATTTT	CASSTRMTSTDTQYF
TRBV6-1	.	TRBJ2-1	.	TGTGCCAGCAGTGAAGACCGGGTCGAGGTAAACGAGCAGTTCTTC	CASSEDRVEVNEQFF
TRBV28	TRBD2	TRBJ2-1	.	TGTGCCAGCAGCACCCGACTGCGGGAGGGCAGGGGCTCCTACAATGAGCAGTTCTTC	CASSTRLREGRGSYNEQFF
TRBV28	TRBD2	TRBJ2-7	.	TGTGCCAGCAAAACAGCGGGAGGGCTGGGCGAGCAGTACTTC	CASKTAGGLGEQYF
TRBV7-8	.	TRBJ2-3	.	TGTGCCAGCAGCCCAGTTAGGTATACGCAGTATTTT	CASSPVRYTQYF
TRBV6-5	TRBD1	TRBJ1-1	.	TGTGCCAGCAGTATAAACAGGGGACTGAACACTGAAGCTTTCTTT	CASSINRGLNTEAFF
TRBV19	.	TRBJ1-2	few	TGTGCCAGTAGTGCGGGCAGCCCTTATGGCTACACCTTC	CASSAGSPYGYTF
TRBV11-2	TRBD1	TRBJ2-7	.	TGTGCCAGCAGCTTAGGGACAGGGGGCTCTTACGAGCAGTACTTC	CASSLGTGGSYEQYF
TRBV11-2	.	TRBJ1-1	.	TGTGCCAGCAGCTTGCGACAGAACACTGAAGCTTTCTTT	CASSLRQNTEAFF
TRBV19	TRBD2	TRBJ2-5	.	TGTGCCAGTAGTCCGCGGAGGACTAGCGGGAGGGGGGAGACCCAGTACTTC	CASSPRRTSGRGETQYF
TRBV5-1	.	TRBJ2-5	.	TGCGCCAGCAGCGACCAAGGGGAGACCCAGTACTTC	CASSDQGETQYF
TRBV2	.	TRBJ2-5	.	TGTGCCAGCATACGAGGAGGGGAGACCCAGTACTTC	CASIRGGETQYF
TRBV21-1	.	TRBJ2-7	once	TGTGCCAGCAGCAAAAAGCCCGGACTAGCGGGAGAGTATCAGCAGTACTTC	CASSKKPGLAGEYQQYF
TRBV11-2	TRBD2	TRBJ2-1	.	TGTGCCAGCAGCGCCGGGCTAGCGGGAGCCCGGAATGAGCAGTTCTTC	CASSAGLAGARNEQFF
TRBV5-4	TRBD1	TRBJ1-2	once	TGTGCCAGCAGCCAAAGGGACAGGGGGGTCTATGGCTACACCTTC	CASSQRDRGVYGYTF
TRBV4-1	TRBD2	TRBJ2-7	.	TGCGCCAGCAGCCCGGGACTAGCGATATACGAGCAGTACTTC	CASSPGLAIYEQYF
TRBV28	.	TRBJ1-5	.	TGTGCCAGCACCCTACCCCAGGGGTACAATCAGCCCCAGCATTTT	CASTLPQGYNQPQHF
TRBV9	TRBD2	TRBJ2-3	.	TGTGCCAGCAGCGTAGCTCAGGGAGGGGATACGCAGTATTTT	CASSVAQGGDTQYF
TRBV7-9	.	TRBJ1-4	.	TGTGCCAGCAGCTGGGCCCTGGGGGTTCTTGCAACTAATGAAAAACTGTTTTTT	CASSWALGVLATNEKLFF
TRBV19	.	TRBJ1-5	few	TGTGCCAGTAGTATACGTCGGGGTCAGCCCCAGCATTTT	CASSIRRGQPQHF
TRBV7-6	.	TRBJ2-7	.	TGTGCCAGCAGCTTATATCAACAGAGCTACGAGCAGTACTTC	CASSLYQQSYEQYF
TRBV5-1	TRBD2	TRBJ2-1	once	TGCGCCAGCAGCTCCGCTAGCGGCAATGAGCAGTTCTTC	CASSSASGNEQFF
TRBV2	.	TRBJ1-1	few	TGTGCCAGCAGGGACAGCGAGAACACTGAAGCTTTCTTT	CASRDSENTEAFF
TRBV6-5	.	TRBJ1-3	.	TGTGCCAGCAGATTGAGCTCTGGAAACACCATATATTTT	CASRLSSGNTIYF
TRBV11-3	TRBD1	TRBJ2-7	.	TGTGCCAGCAGCCTACGGACAGGGGGCGTCGACGAGCAGTACTTC	CASSLRTGGVDEQYF
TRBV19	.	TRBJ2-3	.	TGTGCCAGTAGTACACTAAGGGGGGATACGCAGTATTTT	CASSTLRGDTQYF
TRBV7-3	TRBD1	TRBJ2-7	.	TGTGCCAGCAGCCCGGGACAGGGGTACTACGAGCAGTACTTC	CASSPGQGYYEQYF
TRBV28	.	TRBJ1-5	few	TGTGCCAGCAGCGGGACGGATAATAGCAATCAGCCCCAGCATTTT	CASSGTDNSNQPQHF
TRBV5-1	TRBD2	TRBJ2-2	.	TGCGCCAGCAGCCTACTAGCGGGAGCGGGCACCGGGGAGCTGTTTTTT	CASSLLAGAGTGELFF
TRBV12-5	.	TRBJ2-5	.	TGTGCTAGTGGTCTCAACGCGGGGGCTGGTCGGGAGACCCAGTACTTC	CASGLNAGAGRETQYF
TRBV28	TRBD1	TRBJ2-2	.	TGTGCCAGCAGCGCTCCGGGACAGGCGAACACCGGGGAGCTGTTTTTT	CASSAPGQANTGELFF
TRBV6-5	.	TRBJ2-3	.	TGTGCCAGCAGTTATCGGGGGGCTAGGGCAGATACGCAGTATTTT	CASSYRGARADTQYF
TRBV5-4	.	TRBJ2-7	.	TGTGCCAGCAGCTTACCGGATACCTACGAGCAGTACTTC	CASSLPDTYEQYF
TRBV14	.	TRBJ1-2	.	TGTGCCAGCAGCCAAGGGGGTGTCCATGGCTACACCTTC	CASSQGGVHGYTF